This T cell receptor beta chain was profiled in a study of shared clonotypes between healthy human individuals. Study results and limitations: Naive CD4 clonotype sharing across a handful of donors was roughly 5%. A reduction in generation probabilities was seen for non-shared clonotypes relative to those shared by all four donors.

The CDR3 consists of 11 residues. Germline V CDR1 and CDR2: MNHEY, SVGAGI. Trimming removed 3 bases from V and 8 bases from J, with 8 bases in between. The repertoire was sequenced with immunoSEQ multiplex PCR; TCRdb's copy has only in-frame clones and lacks some. The sample holds roughly 2.2 million clones, under 95% seen once. This clone was observed once. Antigen: not known. The TCR originated in a young man in good health. Some clones in this sample may be carry-over from other donors' samples. The sequenced sample was naive CD4+ T cells from PBMCs. Regarding subset: CD45RA+ positively selected. The rearrangement joins TRBV6-5 to TRBJ2-7, with unresolved D. CDR3 sequence: CASSYRAKQYF. CDR3 sequence (DNA): TGTGCCAGCAGTTATAGGGCAAAGCAGTACTTC.